These T cell receptor beta chains were read from a single sample in a study of T cell responses to AZD1222 COVID-19 vaccine. Using immunoSEQ multiplex PCR, the repertoire was profiled, and TCRdb retains in-frame clones only, with some absent. This table holds roughly 120,000 clones, around 83% found once. The sample in question was peripheral blood, obtained 28 days after the second AZD1222 dose. Receptors originate from an adult who received the AZD1222 COVID-19 vaccine. Each CDR3 is given with its conserved first and last residue.

J | V | CDR3
TRBJ1-1 | TRBV11-3 | CASSSQLNTEAFF
TRBJ2-3 | TRBV7-2 | CASSLNVYTDTQYF
TRBJ2-5 | TRBV11-3 | CASSLDSRTAAMGTQYF
TRBJ1-6 | TRBV27 | CASSLLMDSSSPLHF
TRBJ1-1 | TRBV4-1 | CASSPILDRQNTEAFF
TRBJ1-4 | TRBV19 | CASSLGQGTEKLFF
TRBJ2-7 | TRBV9 | CASSPSGLHYEQYF
TRBJ2-1 | TRBV5-1 | CASSSQGGDNEQFF
TRBJ1-5 | TRBV29-1 | CSVEDSKGQPQHF
TRBJ2-5 | TRBV6-5 | CASTQNGRGGETQYF
TRBJ1-1 | TRBV6-1 | CASSDRTGSEAFF
TRBJ2-3 | TRBV5-1 | CASSLGQNTDTQYF
TRBJ2-5 | TRBV5-4 | CASTSRGSPGETQYF
TRBJ2-3 | TRBV21-1 | CASTERTSTDTQYF
TRBJ2-7 | TRBV20-1 | CSARETLEQYF
TRBJ2-5 | TRBV11-2 | CASSPTTGHQETQYF
TRBJ1-5 | TRBV7-8 | CASSPRTGGNQPQHF
TRBJ1-4 | TRBV28 | CASRSPTGGGEKLFF
TRBJ2-2 | TRBV5-1 | CASVEGEWTGELFF